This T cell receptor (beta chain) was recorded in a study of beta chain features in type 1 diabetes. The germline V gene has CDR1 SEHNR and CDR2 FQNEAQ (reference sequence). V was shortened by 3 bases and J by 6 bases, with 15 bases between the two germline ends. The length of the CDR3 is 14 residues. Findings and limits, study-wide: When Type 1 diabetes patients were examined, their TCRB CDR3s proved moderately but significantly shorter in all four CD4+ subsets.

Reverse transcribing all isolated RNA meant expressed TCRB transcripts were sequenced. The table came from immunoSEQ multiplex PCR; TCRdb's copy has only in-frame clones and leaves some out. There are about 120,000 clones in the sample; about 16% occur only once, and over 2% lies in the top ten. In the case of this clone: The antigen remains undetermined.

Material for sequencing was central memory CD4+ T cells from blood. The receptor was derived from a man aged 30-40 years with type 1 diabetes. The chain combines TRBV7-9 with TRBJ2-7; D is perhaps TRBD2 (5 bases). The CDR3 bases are TGTGCCAGCAGCTTCGGCCCCAACGAGGGCGAGCAGTACTTC. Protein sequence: CASSFGPNEGEQYF.